This T cell receptor (beta chain) was sequenced in a study of blood T cell repertoires in COVID-19. Overall study: Samples taken during acute and convalescent COVID-19 were collected in the United States, Italy and Spain.

CDR1 is MNHEY, CDR2 SVGAGI, per germline. This CDR3 spans 15 amino acids. The trim removed 0 bases at V and 7 bases at J, leaving 5 bases unmatched. Sequencing was performed with immunoSEQ multiplex PCR; in TCRdb, only in-frame clones are kept and a portion is missing. The sample lists 300,000 to 400,000 clones; roughly 90% were seen once. The V gene is TRBV6-5, the J gene TRBJ2-2, with 7 nucleotides matching TRBD2. The source material was PBMCs or T cells enriched from blood (not recorded which). The TCR sequence derives from a woman aged 30 to 39 with acute COVID-19. CDR3 in amino acids: CASSYSGGGHGELFF. In DNA form, the CDR3 reads TGTGCCAGCAGTTACTCGGGCGGGGGTCACGGGGAGCTGTTTTTT.